This passage covers 6 T cell receptor beta chains from one sample sequenced in a study of T cell changes during pregnancy in multiple sclerosis. Assay: immunoSEQ multiplex PCR; the TCRdb copy retains only in-frame clones and omits some. The sample lists tens of thousands of clones; roughly 90% were seen once. The source was CD8+ T cells from peripheral blood mononuclear cells, collected in the third trimester of pregnancy. The source is a female donor with multiple sclerosis, enrolled in a pregnancy study.

The V gene is TRBV27, the J gene TRBJ2-7, with 9 nucleotides matching TRBD2. The CDR3 runs to 15 residues. Germline V gene sequence: CDR1 MNHEY, CDR2 SMNVEV (reference sequence). V was pared by 2 bases and J by 2 bases, with 4 bases of the junction left unmatched. CDR3: CASSLTGGRAYEQYF. The CDR3 region has the DNA TGTGCCAGCAGTTTAACGGGCGGGAGGGCCTACGAGCAGTACTTC.

The DNA of the CDR3 is TGTGCCAGCAGCTTGAAGGGGTTGAACACTGAAGCTTTCTTT. It codes for CASSLKGLNTEAFF. V gene TRBV5-6 combines with J gene TRBJ1-1; TRBD1 might be the D (5 bases). Trimming took off 1 base at V and 0 bases at J, with 7 bases between the two ends. CDR3 length equals 14 residues. Germline V lookup: CDR1 SGHDT, CDR2 YYEEEE.

The chain combines TRBV7-9 with TRBJ2-5; TRBD1 is a possible D gene (6 bases). The germline V and J ends were trimmed by 7 bases and 2 bases, with 11 bases remaining between them. This CDR3 comprises 13 residues. The germline V gene encodes CDR1 SEHNR and CDR2 FQNEAQ (reference sequence). CDR3 region: CASTYREQETQYF. CDR3 DNA sequence: TGTGCCAGCACGTACAGGGAACAAGAGACCCAGTACTTC. The variable domain in full, with the rest retrieved from reference TRBV7-9 and TRBJ2-5, is DTGVSQNPRHKITKRGQNVTFRCDPISEHNRLYWYRQTLGQGPEFLTYFQNEAQLEKSRLLSDRFSAERPKGSFSTLEIQRTEQGDSAMYLCASTYREQETQYFGPGTRLLVL.

V gene TRBV4-2 combines with J gene TRBJ2-1; 8 bases align to TRBD2. CDR1 is LGHNA, CDR2 YNFKEQ, per germline. The V and J ends lost 2 bases and 4 bases, in that order; junction bases with no gene match: 7. The CDR3 sequence is 16 residues long. CDR3 in DNA: TGTGCCAGCAGCCAACTTAAGGCTAGCGGGTACAATGAGCAGTTCTTC. Encoded protein: CASSQLKASGYNEQFF.

Points on this clone: At one of its ends the junction is not consistent with the germline gene, which may arise from a read error. The V call is TRBV19, the J call TRBJ1-1; TRBD1 matches at 8 bases. The CDR3 sequence is 11 residues long. The germline V gene has CDR1 LNHDA and CDR2 SQIVND (reference sequence). The CDR3 DNA reads TGTGCCAGTAGTAGCACAGGGGGGCCCATCTTT. Its protein product is CASSSTGGPIF. Full variable domain (remainder filled in from reference TRBV19 and TRBJ1-1): DGGITQSPKYLFRKEGQNVTLSCEQNLNHDAMYWYRQDPGQGLRLIYYSQIVNDFQKGDIAEGYSVSREKKESFPLTVTSAQKNPTAFYLCASSSTGGPIFGQGTRLTVV.

Notes on this clone: Mismatch with germline at one junction end may stem from a read error. This chain uses TRBV7-9 with TRBJ2-7; 8 positions agree with TRBD2. Germline V gives CDR1 SEHNR, CDR2 FQNEAQ (reference sequence). The CDR3 is 15 residues long. CDR3 in DNA: TGCGCCAGCAGCCAAGATCCGGGAGGGCCCTACGAGCAGTACTTC. Translating gives CASSQDPGGPYEQYF.